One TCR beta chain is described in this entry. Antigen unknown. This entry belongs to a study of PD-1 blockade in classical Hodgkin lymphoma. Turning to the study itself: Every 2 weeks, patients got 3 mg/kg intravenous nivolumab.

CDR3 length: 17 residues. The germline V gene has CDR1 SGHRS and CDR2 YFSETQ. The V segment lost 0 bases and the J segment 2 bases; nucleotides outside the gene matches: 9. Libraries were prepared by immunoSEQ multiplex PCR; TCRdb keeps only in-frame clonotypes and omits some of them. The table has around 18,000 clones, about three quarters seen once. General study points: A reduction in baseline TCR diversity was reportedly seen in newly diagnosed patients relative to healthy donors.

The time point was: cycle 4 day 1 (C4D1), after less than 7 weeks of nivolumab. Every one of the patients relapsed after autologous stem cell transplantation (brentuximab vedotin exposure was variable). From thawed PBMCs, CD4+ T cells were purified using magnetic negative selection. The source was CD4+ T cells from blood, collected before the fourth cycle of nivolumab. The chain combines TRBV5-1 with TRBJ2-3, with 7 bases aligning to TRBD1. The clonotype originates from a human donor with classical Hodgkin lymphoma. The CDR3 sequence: CASSLDPPGGYTDTQYF. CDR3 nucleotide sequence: TGCGCCAGCAGCTTGGATCCCCCAGGGGGTTACACAGATACGCAGTATTTT.